The 16 T cell receptor beta chains listed next were all sequenced from one sample in a study of long-term antiretroviral therapy in people with HIV. Assay version v3.0 of immunoSEQ was used, and it was run at survey level. Profiling relied on immunoSEQ multiplex PCR, and the TCRdb table lists in-frame clones only, not all of them. The table shows approximately 37,000 clones, with roughly four fifths occurring only once. The source was unsorted PBMCs, collected 1 year after starting antiretroviral therapy. These receptors were obtained from a man aged 18 to 29 with HIV.

V usage is TRBV2 and J usage is TRBJ1-1; the D is unclear. Trimming removed 3 bases at V and 1 base at J, with 6 bases between. Per germline, CDR1 SNHLY and CDR2 FYNNEI. The CDR3 length is 13 residues. This CDR3 reads CASSERWNTEAFF. The CDR3 DNA follows: TGTGCCAGCAGTGAGAGATGGAACACTGAAGCTTTCTTT.

The chain has TRBV10-3 and TRBJ1-6; possible D gene TRBD1, 6 bases. The CDR3 runs 14 residues. The V end lost 7 bases, the J end lost 8 bases, and 15 bases lay between the germline ends. Germline V gives CDR1 ENHRY, CDR2 SYGVKD. The CDR3 here is CAIKRDRIDSPLHF. In DNA, the CDR3 is TGTGCCATCAAGAGAGACAGGATCGATTCACCCCTCCACTTT.

The gene calls are TRBV18 and TRBJ1-2; D is ambiguous. Germline-derived CDR1 and CDR2 are KGHSH and LQKENI. CDR3 length equals 13 residues. V lost 2 bases and J 3 bases, leaving 7 bases between the germline ends. The CDR3 DNA follows: TGTGCCAGCTCACCAGGGCAGCACTATGGCTACACCTTC. It yields the protein CASSPGQHYGYTF.

The chain couples TRBV5-4 to TRBJ2-2, with a weak D call TRBD2 (6 bases). The CDR3 runs 17 residues. CDR1 and CDR2 (germline): SGHNT, YYREEE (reference sequence). Trimming pared 0 bases from V and 4 bases from J, leaving 16 bases between. CDR3 amino acids: CASSLDIGSIVTGELFF. CDR3 bases: TGTGCCAGCAGCTTGGATATCGGGAGTATTGTCACCGGGGAGCTGTTTTTT.

V gene TRBV6-6 combines with J gene TRBJ2-1, with 9 positions matching TRBD1. V shed 7 bases, J shed 4 bases, and the junction held 8 bases outside the gene matches. The germline V gene has CDR1 MNHNY and CDR2 SVGAGI (reference sequence). The CDR3 is 15 amino acids. The CDR3 protein is CASTWTGVGYNEQFF. The CDR3 DNA reads as TGTGCCAGCACTTGGACAGGGGTTGGGTACAATGAGCAGTTCTTC.

Here the CDR3 reads CASSQASSSPNYGYTF. The CDR3 DNA follows: TGTGCCAGCAGCCAAGCCTCATCCTCTCCTAACTATGGCTACACCTTC. The chain is built from TRBV5-6 and TRBJ1-2; D call uncertain. V was shortened by 4 bases and J by 0 bases, with 16 bases between the two germline ends. This CDR3 region has 16 residues. Germline loops: CDR1 SGHDT, CDR2 YYEEEE.

The gene calls are TRBV7-8 and TRBJ1-1; 9 nucleotides line up with TRBD1. Germline assignment: CDR1 SGHVS and CDR2 FQNEAQ. V shed 5 bases and J 1 base; nucleotides not matched to a gene: 5. The CDR3 contains 15 residues. In DNA form, the CDR3 reads TGTGCCAGCAGCCCTCCGGGACAGGGGAACACTGAAGCTTTCTTT. It yields the protein CASSPPGQGNTEAFF. The complete variable domain, with remaining parts taken from reference TRBV7-8 and TRBJ1-1, reads GAGVSQSPRYKVAKRGQDVALRCDPISGHVSLFWYQQALGQGPEFLTYFQNEAQLDKSGLPSDRFFAERPEGSVSTLKIQRTQQEDSAVYLCASSPPGQGNTEAFFGQGTRLTVV.

This clone has a single count. This rearrangement joins TRBV6-6 to TRBJ2-7, with 7 bases aligning to TRBD1. Germline CDR1 is MNHNY and CDR2 is SVGAGI (reference sequence). CDR3 length: 15 residues. V shed 7 bases and J 5 bases; nucleotides not matched to a gene: 14. The CDR3 loop is CASIQGQFSLNEQYF. DNA for the CDR3: TGTGCCAGCATCCAGGGACAGTTCTCTCTGAACGAGCAGTACTTC.

This clone has only one observation. The chain is built from TRBV6-6 and TRBJ2-1; D is unclear. V gave up 4 bases and J gave up 6 bases, with 13 bases separating them. There are 14 residues in the CDR3. Germline V gives CDR1 MNHNY, CDR2 SVGAGI (reference sequence). CDR3 amino acids: CASSSLGVGNEQFF. The CDR3 coding sequence is TGTGCCAGCAGTTCGTTGGGCGTCGGCAATGAGCAGTTCTTC.

V and J are TRBV14 and TRBJ2-1, with D tentatively TRBD2 (6 bases). Germline V gene sequence: CDR1 SGHDN, CDR2 FVKESK. The V and J ends lost 4 bases and 9 bases respectively, with 25 bases between them. The CDR3 extends over 17 amino acids. CDR3 in DNA: TGTGCCAGCAGCCGCTATTCCGGGACTGGAGTTCTCAGTGAGCAGTTCTTC. Protein product: CASSRYSGTGVLSEQFF. The full variable domain, in which reference TRBV14 and TRBJ2-1 provide the parts outside the CDR3, is EAGVTQFPSHSVIEKGQTVTLRCDPISGHDNLYWYRRVMGKEIKFLLHFVKESKQDESGMPNNRFLAERTGGTYSTLKVQPAELEDSGVYFCASSRYSGTGVLSEQFFGPGTRLTVL.

The V gene is TRBV11-1, the J gene TRBJ2-1, with 8 bases lining up with TRBD1. V lost 4 bases to trimming and J lost 5 bases; unmatched junction nucleotides: 7. Germline CDR1 SGHAT, CDR2 FQDESV (reference sequence). CDR3 size: 15 residues. The CDR3 DNA follows: TGTGCCAGCAGCTCCCGGACAGGGCAGAACAATGAGCAGTTCTTC. Encoded protein: CASSSRTGQNNEQFF.

The rearrangement links TRBV2 to TRBJ1-5; possible D gene TRBD1, 5 bases. Germline CDR1 reads SNHLY; CDR2 reads FYNNEI. With 6 bases removed from V and 0 bases from J, the gap between germline ends came to 12 bases. The CDR3 totals 15 residues. CDR3 nucleotide sequence: TGTGCCAGCAGGGTTAAGGGGCTTAGCAATCAGCCCCAGCATTTT. Translating gives CASRVKGLSNQPQHF.

The chain recombines TRBV19 with TRBJ2-7; D possibly matches TRBD1 or TRBD2 (5 bases each). Looked up from germline, CDR1 is LNHDA and CDR2 is SQIVND (reference sequence). The CDR3 loop spans 14 amino acids. Trimming took off 6 bases at V and 2 bases at J, with 14 bases between the two ends. CDR3 nucleotide sequence: TGTGCCAGTAGCTCCTCCGGGACCACCTACGAGCAGTACTTC. As protein: CASSSSGTTYEQYF.

This clone is a singleton in its sample. The chain links TRBV6-5 to TRBJ1-1; D is undetermined. The V gene's germline CDR1 is MNHEY and CDR2 SVGAGI. V was trimmed by 6 bases and J by 10 bases, leaving 21 bases between them. The CDR3 extends over 14 amino acids. CDR3 amino acids: CASRTPGERTGAFF. For the CDR3, the DNA is TGTGCCAGCAGGACCCCCGGGGAAAGGACGGGAGCTTTCTTT.

The chain has TRBV28 and TRBJ2-7; 10 nucleotides agree with TRBD2. The CDR3 loop spans 15 amino acids. Germline loops: CDR1 MDHEN, CDR2 SYDVKM. Trimming cost V 5 bases and J 4 bases; bases outside gene matches: 8. The chain's CDR3 is CASSISSGSSYEQYF. In nucleotides, the CDR3 is TGTGCCAGCAGTATCTCTAGCGGGAGTTCGTACGAGCAGTACTTC. Variable domain in full (rest from reference TRBV28 and TRBJ2-7): DVKVTQSSRYLVKRTGEKVFLECVQDMDHENMFWYRQDPGLGLRLIYFSYDVKMKEKGDIPEGYSVSREKKERFSLILESASTNQTSMYLCASSISSGSSYEQYFGPGTRLTVT.

This chain links TRBV9 with TRBJ2-2; a weak D match, TRBD2 (5 bases). V lost 0 bases to trimming and J lost 4 bases, with 10 bases between them. The CDR3 contains 15 residues. Germline CDR1 reads SGDLS; CDR2 reads YYNGEE. Here the CDR3 DNA reads TGTGCCAGCAGCGTAGCAGACTACCCCACCGGGGAGCTGTTTTTT. Its protein product is CASSVADYPTGELFF.